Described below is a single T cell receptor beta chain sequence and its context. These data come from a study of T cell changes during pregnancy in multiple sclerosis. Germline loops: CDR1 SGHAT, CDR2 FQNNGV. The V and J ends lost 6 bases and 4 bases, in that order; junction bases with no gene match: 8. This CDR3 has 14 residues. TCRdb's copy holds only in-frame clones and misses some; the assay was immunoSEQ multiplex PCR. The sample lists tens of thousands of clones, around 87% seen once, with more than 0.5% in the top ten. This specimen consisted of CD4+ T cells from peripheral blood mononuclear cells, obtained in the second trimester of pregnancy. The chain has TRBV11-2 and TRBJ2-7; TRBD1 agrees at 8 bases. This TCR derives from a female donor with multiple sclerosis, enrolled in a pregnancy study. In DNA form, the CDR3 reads TGTGCCAGCAGAGGCGGACAGGGCTTTTACGAGCAGTACTTC. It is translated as CASRGGQGFYEQYF.